This TCR beta chain appears in the sequencing data of a study of OX40 agonist ivuxolimab in advanced cancers. Study summary: An agonistic human IgG2 monoclonal antibody against OX40 (CD134) was given. Whole-study results and caveats: Clonal expansion was among the lowest in partial responders at 0.1-3.0 mg/kg, especially CD8+.

Only in-frame clones appear in the TCRdb table, and some are missing; sequencing was by immunoSEQ multiplex PCR. The sample consists of around 77,000 clones, approximately 90% of them appearing once. Details on this clone: Its target is not known.

Excluded were patients having autoimmune disease history or systemic immunosuppression. CDR1 is MNHEY and CDR2 is SMNVEV in the germline V gene (reference sequence). CDR3 size: 17 residues. Between the trimmed V and J ends, which lost 6 bases and 3 bases, there was a span of 23 bases. The source material was CD4+ or CD8+ T cells sorted from blood, sampled in a trial of the OX40 agonist ivuxolimab. V and J are TRBV27 and TRBJ2-5; D remains unclear. This TCR came from an adult with an advanced solid tumor such as melanoma, head and neck, liver or kidney cancer. In nucleotides, the CDR3 is TGTGCCAGCAGCCTTTTCACGCTGAAACATGGAAAAGAGACCCAGTACTTC. Protein product: CASSLFTLKHGKETQYF.